This TCR beta chain derives from a study of cytotoxic CD8 clonotypes in ibrutinib-treated CLL. Points on this clone: Its antigen is unidentified.

Trimming stripped 1 base from V and 4 bases from J, with 5 bases between. The CDR3 extends over 13 amino acids. Germline CDR1 is LGHNA and CDR2 is YSLEER. A 1 in 200,000 to 1 in 1 million T cell depth was the sequencing target. Generated by immunoSEQ multiplex PCR, the TCRdb table keeps only in-frame clones and is missing some. The table has 150,000 or so clones, about 75% seen once. Study-wide results and limits: Baseline clonality exceeded age-matched healthy donors and tracked circulating CD8+ T-cell counts. Public clonotypes, found uncommonly, either contracted or stayed stable on treatment. Rising at ibrutinib response, clonality subsequently fell back toward baseline at progression.

The sequence came from a human donor with chronic lymphocytic leukemia. This specimen consisted of PBMCs, obtained after 24 months of ibrutinib treatment. The J gene is TRBJ2-1, the V gene TRBV4-3; no clear D gene. This chain's CDR3 is CASSQAPYNEQFF. The DNA of the CDR3 is TGCGCCAGCAGCCAAGCTCCGTACAATGAGCAGTTCTTC.